These 31 T cell receptor beta chains came from one sample sequenced in a study of T cells in Graves' hyperthyroidism and ophthalmopathy. Regions amplified from RNA transcripts were the TCR beta CDR3 regions. An initial round of RT-PCR targeting the TCR CDR3 relied on the HTBI primer set. Via MiXCR, TCRdb re-called the multiplex PCR reads, giving one row per CDR3 protein. Of 250,000 to 400,000 distinct CDR3 sequences listed, about 13% are singletons. The source material was blood. The receptors were gathered from a middle-aged woman with Graves' ophthalmopathy.

The table lists this clonotype with many counts. The chain has TRBV6-1 and TRBJ2-1; 8 nucleotides match TRBD1. Germline V gene sequence: CDR1 MNHNS, CDR2 SASEGT. Trimming took 4 bases from V and 5 from J; bases not matched to a gene: 10. The length of the CDR3 is 16 residues. CDR3 DNA sequence: TGTGCCAGCAGTGGCCGGACAGGGTCCCTCAACAATGAGCAGTTCTTC. This codes for CASSGRTGSLNNEQFF.

The chain joins TRBV5-1 to TRBJ1-1; D may be TRBD1 (5 bases). Germline CDR1 reads SGHRS; CDR2 reads YFSETQ. The CDR3 extends over 14 amino acids. V dropped 2 bases and J dropped 0 bases, with 8 bases sitting between them. CDR3 loop: CASSLGVMNTEAFF. The CDR3 DNA sequence: TGCGCCAGCAGCTTAGGGGTTATGAACACTGAAGCTTTCTTT.

This clonotype was recorded many times. This chain joins TRBV6-1 and TRBJ2-7; TRBD2 matches at 7 bases. The CDR3 contains 17 residues. Germline V gives CDR1 MNHNS, CDR2 SASEGT. V lost 1 base and J lost 6; bases outside the gene matches: 15. The CDR3 nucleotides read TGTGCCAGCAGTGAAGATTGGGGAGGGGCCCACCCCCGCGAGCAGTACTTC. Translation gives CASSEDWGGAHPREQYF.

The rearrangement joins TRBV20-1 to TRBJ2-1, with a possible D match to TRBD2 (6 bases). The CDR3 is 14 residues long. The germline V and J ends were trimmed by 3 bases and 7 bases, with 16 bases remaining between them. Germline lookup yields CDR1 DFQATT and CDR2 SNEGSKA (reference sequence). CDR3 in DNA: TGCAGTGCTAGCCCGACTAGTGGGATGAATGAGCAGTTCTTC. Translation gives CSASPTSGMNEQFF.

This clonotype has ten or more counts. V is TRBV20-1 and J is TRBJ2-1; the match to TRBD2 covers 9 bases. The CDR3 runs 17 residues. Losses at the gene ends were 3 bases for V and 8 bases for J; bases not matched to a gene: 17. The germline gives CDR1 DFQATT, CDR2 SNEGSKA (reference sequence). The CDR3 sequence is CSASLIAGREGRHEQFF. The CDR3 coding sequence is TGCAGTGCTAGTCTAATAGCGGGGCGGGAGGGCCGCCATGAGCAGTTCTTC.

This clonotype was counted only a few times. The chain is built from TRBV3-1 and TRBJ2-3; the match to TRBD2 covers 14 bases. The CDR3 loop spans 17 amino acids. Germline V CDR1 and CDR2: LGHDT, YNNKEL (reference sequence). V trimming: 4 bases; J trimming: 3 bases; junction bases outside the gene matches: 6. CDR3 nucleotide sequence: TGTGCCAGCAGCCCGGGACTAGCGGGAGTTGCGACAGATACGCAGTATTTT. Protein sequence: CASSPGLAGVATDTQYF.

This clonotype was counted many times. The chain joins TRBV7-2 to TRBJ2-7; 8 nucleotides match TRBD1. V shed 8 bases, J shed 1 base, and the junction held 4 bases outside the gene matches. The CDR3 is 13 amino acids. The germline V gene has CDR1 SGHTA and CDR2 FQGNSA. CDR3 bases: TGTGCCAGCGGGGACAGGTCTTCCTACGAGCAGTACTTC. Encoded protein: CASGDRSSYEQYF.

This clonotype was recorded a few times. The chain recombines TRBV5-1 with TRBJ2-1; perhaps TRBD2 as D (7 bases). Germline V gives CDR1 SGHRS, CDR2 YFSETQ. V was cut by 0 bases and J by 7 bases, with 17 bases left in between. The CDR3 is 16 residues long. CDR3 nucleotides: TGCGCCAGCAGCTTGGAGGGGGGGCGCGAATGGAATGAGCAGTTCTTC. Translating it yields CASSLEGGREWNEQFF.

This clonotype showed up just a few times. This rearrangement joins TRBV6-5 to TRBJ1-2; D is perhaps TRBD1 (6 bases). This CDR3 is built from 16 residues. V was pared by 0 bases and J by 4 bases, with 15 bases between. Germline loops: CDR1 MNHEY, CDR2 SVGAGI. The CDR3 DNA reads as TGTGCCAGCAGTTACTCGCTCGAGGGGGGTAGCTATGGCTACACCTTC. The encoded protein is CASSYSLEGGSYGYTF.

The CDR3 nucleotides read TGCAGTGCTAGAGATGCAGTAGCGGGATCGTCTGGGGCCAACGTCCTGACTTTC. Its protein product is CSARDAVAGSSGANVLTF. This rearrangement joins TRBV20-1 to TRBJ2-6, with 8 bases that match TRBD2. The length of the CDR3 is 18 residues. The germline V gene encodes CDR1 DFQATT and CDR2 SNEGSKA (reference sequence). V dropped 0 bases and J dropped 1; count of bases not matched to a gene: 8.

This clonotype was counted only a few times. The CDR3 region is CSARPPAGQETQYF. CDR3 DNA: TGCAGTGCTAGACCCCCCGCAGGCCAAGAGACCCAGTACTTC. V usage is TRBV20-1 and J usage is TRBJ2-5; no firm D call. In germline, CDR1 is DFQATT, CDR2 SNEGSKA (reference sequence). Trimming left V 2 bases short and J 1 base short, with 11 bases between. The CDR3 sequence is 14 residues long.

The chain couples TRBV29-1 to TRBJ2-2; D assignment may be TRBD1 or TRBD2 (5 bases each). The CDR3 contains 11 residues. Trimming shortened V by 7 bases and J by 6 bases, and 9 bases separated the two germline ends. Germline CDR1 and CDR2: SQVTM and ANQGSEA. As DNA, the CDR3 is TGCAGCGGCAGGGAGTCCGGGGAGCTGTTTTTT. It translates to CSGRESGELFF.

This clonotype was observed at least ten times. The chain recombines TRBV27 with TRBJ1-1; unclear D gene. The CDR3 loop spans 11 amino acids. V lost 5 bases to trimming and J lost 8 bases, with 9 bases between them. In germline, CDR1 is MNHEY, CDR2 SMNVEV (reference sequence). CDR3 nucleotide sequence: TGTGCCAGCAGTCCCCCCGAGGAAGCTTTCTTT. As protein: CASSPPEEAFF.

This clonotype was detected many times. V and J are TRBV29-1 and TRBJ2-3, with 7 bases fitting TRBD1. The germline V gene has CDR1 SQVTM and CDR2 ANQGSEA. Trimming cost V 7 bases and J 1 base; bases outside gene matches: 5. The CDR3 extends over 13 amino acids. The CDR3 DNA reads TGCAGCGGGAACAGGGGAGGCACAGATACGCAGTATTTT. This codes for CSGNRGGTDTQYF.

This clonotype appeared a few times. This chain connects TRBV4-1 to TRBJ2-7; no clear D gene. There are 12 residues in the CDR3. CDR1 and CDR2 from the germline V gene are MGHRA and YSYEKL. V was clipped by 5 bases and J by 5 bases, with 10 bases between them. The CDR3 sequence: CASSGMANEQYF. CDR3 sequence (DNA): TGCGCCAGCAGCGGGATGGCAAACGAGCAGTACTTC.

This clonotype showed up many times. The rearrangement uses TRBV29-1 and TRBJ1-2; D call uncertain. The CDR3 contains 14 residues. Per germline, CDR1 SQVTM and CDR2 ANQGSEA. Trimming took 6 bases from V and 8 from J, leaving 22 bases between them. CDR3 bases: TGCAGCGTCGCCGGGCAAGGTCTTTTCTTGGGCTACACCTTC. This translates into CSVAGQGLFLGYTF.

This clonotype has only a few counts. The chain links TRBV27 to TRBJ2-7; possible D gene TRBD2, 6 bases. The germline gives CDR1 MNHEY, CDR2 SMNVEV (reference sequence). V shed 8 bases and J shed 1 base, with 18 bases lying between them. This CDR3 has 15 amino acids. CDR3 nucleotides: TGTGCCAGCTGGCGCCCCGGGAGTTATTCCTACGAGCAGTACTTC. Amino acid sequence: CASWRPGSYSYEQYF.

V usage is TRBV29-1 and J usage is TRBJ1-2, with D perhaps TRBD1 (6 bases). Germline assignment: CDR1 SQVTM and CDR2 ANQGSEA. V lost 6 bases, J lost 8 bases, and 13 bases lay in between. This CDR3 is built from 11 residues. The CDR3 protein is CSVRQAGGYTF. CDR3 in DNA: TGCAGCGTCAGACAGGCTGGCGGCTACACCTTC. The whole variable domain, filled in from reference TRBV29-1 and TRBJ1-2, reads SAVISQKPSRDICQRGTSLTIQCQVDSQVTMMFWYRQQPGQSLTLIATANQGSEATYESGFVIDKFPISRPNLTFSTLTVSNMSPEDSSIYLCSVRQAGGYTFGSGTRLTVV.

This clonotype was seen a handful of times. The gene calls are TRBV7-2 and TRBJ1-5; perhaps TRBD1 as D (5 bases). Germline loops: CDR1 SGHTA, CDR2 FQGNSA. The CDR3 loop spans 15 amino acids. The V and J ends lost 5 bases and 1 base respectively, with 12 bases between them. The CDR3 spells CASSQHGQSNQPQHF. CDR3 bases: TGTGCCAGCAGCCAACACGGACAAAGCAATCAGCCCCAGCATTTT.

This clonotype was seen a few times. The chain joins TRBV6-1 to TRBJ1-4; D remains unclear. This CDR3 has 14 amino acids. Deletions cut 8 bases from V and 0 bases from J, with 10 bases between. Per germline, CDR1 MNHNS and CDR2 SASEGT. The CDR3 reads CASWTVATNEKLFF. CDR3 DNA sequence: TGTGCCAGCTGGACGGTTGCAACTAATGAAAAACTGTTTTTT.

This clonotype was found a few times. This sequence joins TRBV5-6 and TRBJ1-5; D ambiguous. Per germline, CDR1 SGHDT and CDR2 YYEEEE. The CDR3 runs to 12 residues. V shed 2 bases and J shed 3 bases, with 3 bases lying between them. Here the CDR3 reads CASSFNNQPQHF. CDR3 bases: TGTGCCAGCAGCTTTAACAATCAGCCCCAGCATTTT. Filled out from reference TRBV5-6 and TRBJ1-5, the complete variable domain reads DAGVTQSPTHLIKTRGQQVTLRCSPKSGHDTVSWYQQALGQGPQFIFQYYEEEERQRGNFPDRFSGHQFPNYSSELNVNALLLGDSALYLCASSFNNQPQHFGDGTRLSIL.

This clonotype was seen only a few times. The chain employs TRBV13 and TRBJ1-4, with TRBD1 identical over 9 bases. This CDR3 comprises 15 residues. Unmatched junction bases numbered 5, after V lost 5 bases and J lost 4 bases. The germline gives CDR1 PRHDT, CDR2 FYEKMQ (reference sequence). CDR3 loop: CASSHQTGGNEKLFF. The CDR3 coding sequence is TGTGCCAGCAGCCATCAGACAGGGGGTAATGAAAAACTGTTTTTT.

The chain carries TRBV24-1 and TRBJ2-1; 8 nucleotides match TRBD2. The CDR3 is made up of 19 amino acids. Germline loops: CDR1 KGHDR, CDR2 SFDVKD. Germline trimming cut 6 bases from V and 5 bases from J; bases unmatched to any gene: 20. The CDR3 nucleotides are TGTGCCACCAGTCTGGGATCGGCCGGCTCGGGGGGGGCTAACAATGAGCAGTTCTTC. Translating it yields CATSLGSAGSGGANNEQFF.

V is TRBV14 and J is TRBJ2-1; 7 nucleotides align to TRBD2. Germline CDR1 SGHDN, CDR2 FVKESK. V lost 4 bases and J lost 9; bases outside the gene matches: 3. This CDR3 comprises 12 residues. Here the CDR3 DNA reads TGTGCCAGCAGCCCTAGCGGAGCTGAGCAGTTCTTC. This translates into CASSPSGAEQFF.

This clonotype was counted ten times or more. The chain joins TRBV28 to TRBJ1-5; 7 nucleotides agree with TRBD1. This CDR3 contains 15 residues. Germline-derived CDR1 and CDR2 are MDHEN and SYDVKM. Trimming took 2 bases from V and 3 from J; bases not matched to a gene: 4. The CDR3 coding sequence is TGTGCCAGCAGTTTACAGGGGGTACACAATCAGCCCCAGCATTTT. Protein product: CASSLQGVHNQPQHF.

Many counts were recorded for this clonotype. This chain links TRBV2 with TRBJ1-2, with 12 bases identical to TRBD1. J lost 8 bases, V lost 3 bases, and 16 bases had no gene match. Per germline, CDR1 SNHLY and CDR2 FYNNEI. The CDR3 covers 18 residues. This CDR3 is CASSDRAGQGALGSGYTF. DNA for the CDR3: TGTGCCAGCAGTGATAGGGCGGGACAGGGGGCGCTGGGCTCCGGCTACACCTTC.

At least ten counts were recorded for this clonotype. V is TRBV5-6 and J is TRBJ1-1, with a tentative D call TRBD1 (5 bases). Germline V gives CDR1 SGHDT, CDR2 YYEEEE. The CDR3 contains 15 residues. The V gene lost 5 bases and the J gene lost 0 bases, with 14 bases spanning the gap. CDR3 residues: CASSSWGRVNTEAFF. CDR3 nucleotides: TGTGCCAGCAGTTCCTGGGGGAGAGTGAACACTGAAGCTTTCTTT.

This clonotype has ten or more counts. The gene calls are TRBV29-1 and TRBJ2-7; D is tentatively TRBD1 or TRBD2 (6 bases each). CDR1 is SQVTM and CDR2 is ANQGSEA in the germline V gene. Trimming stripped 1 base from V and 3 bases from J, with 22 bases between. The CDR3 has 17 amino acids. The CDR3: CSVEGGSRFGGLYEQYF. The DNA for the CDR3 is TGCAGCGTTGAAGGAGGTTCGCGCTTTGGGGGGCTCTACGAGCAGTACTTC.

Worth noting for this clonotype: A much larger clone lies one base from this, so it may be a read error. The chain joins TRBV27 to TRBJ2-2, with 8 bases that match TRBD1. Germline V CDR1 and CDR2: MNHEY, SMNVEV (reference sequence). V lost 2 bases and J lost 6; bases outside the gene matches: 5. CDR3 length: 15 amino acids. The CDR3 coding sequence is TGTGCCAGCAGTTTAATCCCGACAGGGGCCGGGGAGCTGTTTTTT. Translating gives CASSLIPTGAGELFF.

This rearrangement joins TRBV7-2 to TRBJ2-7; D gene uncertain. The DNA end favors TRBJ2-1, so the J call may be wrong. The germline gives CDR1 SGHTA, CDR2 FQGNSA. CDR3 size: 13 residues. The CDR3 is CASSRRGSNEQFF. CDR3 in DNA: TGTGCCAGCAGCCGCCGTGGCTCCAATGAGCAGTTCTTC.

In its sample, this clonotype was seen many times. The CDR3 reads CASSPPGLAGENSYNEQFF. The CDR3 nucleotides are TGTGCCAGCAGCCCTCCCGGACTAGCGGGGGAAAACTCCTACAATGAGCAGTTCTTC. This chain connects TRBV12-3 or TRBV12-4 to TRBJ2-1, with TRBD2 matching 13 bases. This CDR3 has 19 amino acids. V gave up 6 bases and J gave up 0 bases; unmatched junction bases: 11.